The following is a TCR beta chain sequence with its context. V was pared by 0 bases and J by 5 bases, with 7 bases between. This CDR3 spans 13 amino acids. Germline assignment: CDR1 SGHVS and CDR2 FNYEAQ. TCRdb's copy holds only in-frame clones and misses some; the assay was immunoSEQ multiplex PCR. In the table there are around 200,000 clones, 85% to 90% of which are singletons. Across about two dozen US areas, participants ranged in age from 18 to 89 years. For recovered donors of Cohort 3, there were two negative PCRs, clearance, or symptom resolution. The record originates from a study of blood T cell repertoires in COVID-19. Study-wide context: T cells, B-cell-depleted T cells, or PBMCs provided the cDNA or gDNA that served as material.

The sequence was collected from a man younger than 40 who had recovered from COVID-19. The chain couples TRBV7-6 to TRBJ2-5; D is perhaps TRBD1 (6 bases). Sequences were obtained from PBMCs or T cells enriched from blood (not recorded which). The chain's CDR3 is CASSLAQGETQYF. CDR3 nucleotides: TGTGCCAGCAGCTTAGCGCAGGGGGAGACCCAGTACTTC.